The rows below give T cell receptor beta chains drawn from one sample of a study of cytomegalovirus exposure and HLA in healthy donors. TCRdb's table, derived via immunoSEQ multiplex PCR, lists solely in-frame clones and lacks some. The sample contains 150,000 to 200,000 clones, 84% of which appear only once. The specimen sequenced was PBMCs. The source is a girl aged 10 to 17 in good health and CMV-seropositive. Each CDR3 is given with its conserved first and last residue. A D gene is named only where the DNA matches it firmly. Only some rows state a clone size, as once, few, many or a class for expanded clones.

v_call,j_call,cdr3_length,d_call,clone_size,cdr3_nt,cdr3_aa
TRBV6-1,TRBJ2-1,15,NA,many,TGTGCCAGCAGTGAAGGTAGCGGCTCCTACAATGAGCAGTTCTTC,CASSEGSGSYNEQFF
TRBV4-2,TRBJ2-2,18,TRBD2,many,TGTGCCAGCAGCCAGATGACTAGCGGGGGGCCTAACACCGGGGAGCTGTTTTTT,CASSQMTSGGPNTGELFF
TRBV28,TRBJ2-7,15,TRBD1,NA,TGTGCCAGCAGTTTATTAGGACAGGGGCCCTACGAGCAGTACTTC,CASSLLGQGPYEQYF
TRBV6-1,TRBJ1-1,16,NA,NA,TGTGCCAGCAGTGATGGGGGAACAGGGATGAACACTGAAGCTTTCTTT,CASSDGGTGMNTEAFF
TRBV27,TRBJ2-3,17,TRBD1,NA,TGTGCCAGCAGTCCCCTTTACCTAACAGGGGGCACAGATACGCAGTATTTT,CASSPLYLTGGTDTQYF
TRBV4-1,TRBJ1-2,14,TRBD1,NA,TGCGCCAGCAGCCAAACAGGGGGCGCGGATGGCTACACCTTC,CASSQTGGADGYTF
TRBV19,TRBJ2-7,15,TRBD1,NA,TGTGCCAGTAGTTTCGGGACAGGGCTCTCCTACGAGCAGTACTTC,CASSFGTGLSYEQYF
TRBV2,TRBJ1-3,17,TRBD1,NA,TGTGCCAGCAGTCAAGGAGCCAGGGGGACTCCTGGAAACACCATATATTTT,CASSQGARGTPGNTIYF
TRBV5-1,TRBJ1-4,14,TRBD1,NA,TGCGCCAGCAGTTCCGGGACAGTTTCTGAAAAACTGTTTTTT,CASSSGTVSEKLFF
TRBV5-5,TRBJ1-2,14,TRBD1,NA,TGTGCCAGCAGCGAGCCGGGACAGGGAGGTGGCTACACCTTC,CASSEPGQGGGYTF
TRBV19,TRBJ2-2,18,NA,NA,TGTGCCAGTAGTATTGGCCGGTACAGGGAAACGAGCACCGGGGAGCTGTTTTTT,CASSIGRYRETSTGELFF
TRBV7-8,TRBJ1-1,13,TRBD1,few,TGTGCCAGCAGCTTGACAGGGGGCACTGAAGCTTTCTTT,CASSLTGGTEAFF
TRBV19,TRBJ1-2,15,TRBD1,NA,TGTGCCAGTAGTATCCCCGGACAGGGAAGCTATGGCTACACCTTC,CASSIPGQGSYGYTF
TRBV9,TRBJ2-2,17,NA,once,TGTGCCAGCAGCTCTAATGAGGGTATGGTAGACACCGGGGAGCTGTTTTTT,CASSSNEGMVDTGELFF
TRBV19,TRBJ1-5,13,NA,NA,TGTGCCAGTAGCCGGGACAAATGGCAGCCCCAGCATTTT,CASSRDKWQPQHF
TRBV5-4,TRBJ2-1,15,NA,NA,TGTGCCAGCAGCTTGGGACCTGAGGACTACAATGAGCAGTTCTTC,CASSLGPEDYNEQFF
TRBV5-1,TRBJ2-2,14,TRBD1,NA,TGCGCCAGCAGCTTGGGACAGGGGACCGGGGAGCTGTTTTTT,CASSLGQGTGELFF
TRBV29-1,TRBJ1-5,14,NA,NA,TGCAGCGTCGGAGGAGTGAATAGCAATCAGCCCCAGCATTTT,CSVGGVNSNQPQHF
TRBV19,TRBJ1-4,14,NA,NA,TGTGCCAGTAGTATCAAGTGGGACTCTGAAAAACTGTTTTTT,CASSIKWDSEKLFF
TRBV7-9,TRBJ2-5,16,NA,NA,TGTGCCAGCAGCGTACCACTAACAGGGCGTCAGGAGACCCAGTACTTC,CASSVPLTGRQETQYF
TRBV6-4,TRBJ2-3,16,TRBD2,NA,TGTGCCAGCAGTGAGGGAGCGGGGGGTTCCACAGATACGCAGTATTTT,CASSEGAGGSTDTQYF
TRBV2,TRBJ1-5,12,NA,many,TGTGCAAGCACGGGGTACCATCAGCCCCAGCATTTT,CASTGYHQPQHF
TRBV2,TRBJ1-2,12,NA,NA,TGTGCCAGCAGTGTGGTAGCCTATGGCTACACCTTC,CASSVVAYGYTF
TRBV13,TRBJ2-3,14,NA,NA,TGTGCCAGCAGCAAACGACAGGAGGCAGATACGCAGTATTTT,CASSKRQEADTQYF
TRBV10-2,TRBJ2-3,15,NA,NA,TGCGCCAGCAGTGAGTCGAGAAAGAGCACAGATACGCAGTATTTT,CASSESRKSTDTQYF
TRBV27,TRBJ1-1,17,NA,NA,TGTGCCAGCAGTTCCCCCCCCGGCAGGGGTGAATGGACTGAAGCTTTCTTT,CASSSPPGRGEWTEAFF
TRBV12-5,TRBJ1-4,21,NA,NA,TGTGCTAGTGGCCCGGTCTCCCGGACAGATCCCCGGTTGGGGGTTAATGAAAAACTGTTTTTT,CASGPVSRTDPRLGVNEKLFF
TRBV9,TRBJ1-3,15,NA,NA,TGTGCCAGCAGCGTAGTCGGGGGGCCTGGAAACACCATATATTTT,CASSVVGGPGNTIYF
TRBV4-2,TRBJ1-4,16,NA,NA,TGTGCCAGCAGCCTAAACCCTAAGGGGTCTAATGAAAAACTGTTTTTT,CASSLNPKGSNEKLFF
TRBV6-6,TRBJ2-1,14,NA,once,TGTGCCAGCAGCACCTCGCGGGGGCGGGATGAGCAGTTCTTC,CASSTSRGRDEQFF
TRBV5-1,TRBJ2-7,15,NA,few,TGCGCCAGCAGCTCCGACAGCCTGAAAACCTACGAGCAGTACTTC,CASSSDSLKTYEQYF
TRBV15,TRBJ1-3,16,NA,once,TGTGCCACCAGCTGGGGATTTGGAGGCTCTGGAAACACCATATATTTT,CATSWGFGGSGNTIYF
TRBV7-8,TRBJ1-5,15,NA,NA,TGTGCCAGCAGCTTAGACAGGGCGAGCAATCAGCCCCAGCATTTT,CASSLDRASNQPQHF